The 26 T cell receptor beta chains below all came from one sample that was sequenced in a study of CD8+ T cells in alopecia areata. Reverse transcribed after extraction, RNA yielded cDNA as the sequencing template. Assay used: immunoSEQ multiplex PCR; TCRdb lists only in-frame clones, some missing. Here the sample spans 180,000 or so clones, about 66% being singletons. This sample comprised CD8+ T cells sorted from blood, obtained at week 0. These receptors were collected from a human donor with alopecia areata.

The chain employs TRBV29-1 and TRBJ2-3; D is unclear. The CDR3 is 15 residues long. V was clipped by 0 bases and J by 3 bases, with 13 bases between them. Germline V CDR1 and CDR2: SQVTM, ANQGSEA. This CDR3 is CSVEELSHATDTQYF. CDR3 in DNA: TGCAGCGTTGAAGAGCTCTCCCACGCGACAGATACGCAGTATTTT.

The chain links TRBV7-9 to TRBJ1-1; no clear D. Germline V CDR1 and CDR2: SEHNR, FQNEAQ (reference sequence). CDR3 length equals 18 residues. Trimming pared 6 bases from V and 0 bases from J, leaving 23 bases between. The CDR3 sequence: CASREVLGRELMNTEAFF. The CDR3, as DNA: TGTGCCAGCAGAGAAGTCCTCGGACGCGAACTTATGAACACTGAAGCTTTCTTT.

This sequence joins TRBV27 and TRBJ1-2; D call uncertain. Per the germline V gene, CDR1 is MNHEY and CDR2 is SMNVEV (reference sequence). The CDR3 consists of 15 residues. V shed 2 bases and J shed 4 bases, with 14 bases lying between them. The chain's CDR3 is CASSLDGRPIYGYTF. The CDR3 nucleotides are TGTGCCAGCAGTTTAGATGGACGCCCCATCTATGGCTACACCTTC.

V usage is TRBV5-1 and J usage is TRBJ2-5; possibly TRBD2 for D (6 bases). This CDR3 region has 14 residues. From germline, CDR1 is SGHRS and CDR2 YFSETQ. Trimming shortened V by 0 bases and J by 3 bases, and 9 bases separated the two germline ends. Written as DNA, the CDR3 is TGCGCCAGCAGCTTGGGGACGGGGGAAGAGACCCAGTACTTC. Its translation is CASSLGTGEETQYF.

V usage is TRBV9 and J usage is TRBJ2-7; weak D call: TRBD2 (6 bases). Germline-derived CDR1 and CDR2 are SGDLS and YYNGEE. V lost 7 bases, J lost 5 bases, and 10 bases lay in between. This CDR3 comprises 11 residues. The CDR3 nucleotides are TGTGCCAGCGGGAGGCCGGACGAGCAGTACTTC. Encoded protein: CASGRPDEQYF.

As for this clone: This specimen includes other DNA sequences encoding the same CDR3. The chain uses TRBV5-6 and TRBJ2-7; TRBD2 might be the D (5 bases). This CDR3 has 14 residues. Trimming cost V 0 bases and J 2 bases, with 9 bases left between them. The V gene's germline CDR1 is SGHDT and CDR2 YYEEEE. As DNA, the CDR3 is TGTGCCAGCAGCTTGGGGACTGGGGCCTACGAGCAGTACTTC. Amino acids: CASSLGTGAYEQYF.

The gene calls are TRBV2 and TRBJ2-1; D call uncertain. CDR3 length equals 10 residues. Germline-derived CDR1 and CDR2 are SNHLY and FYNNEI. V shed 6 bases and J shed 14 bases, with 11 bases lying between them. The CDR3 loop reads CASRSRREFF. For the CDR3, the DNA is TGTGCCAGCAGGAGCAGGAGAGAGTTCTTC.

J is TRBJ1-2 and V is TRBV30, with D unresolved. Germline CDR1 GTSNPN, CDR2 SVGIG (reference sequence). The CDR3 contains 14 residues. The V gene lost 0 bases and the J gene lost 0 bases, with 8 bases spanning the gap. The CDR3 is CAWSVILANYGYTF. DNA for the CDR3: TGTGCCTGGAGTGTAATCCTGGCTAACTATGGCTACACCTTC.

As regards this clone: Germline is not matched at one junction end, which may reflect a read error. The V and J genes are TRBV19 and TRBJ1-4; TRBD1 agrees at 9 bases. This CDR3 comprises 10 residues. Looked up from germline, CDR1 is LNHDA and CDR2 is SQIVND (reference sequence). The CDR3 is CASQGTGMVF. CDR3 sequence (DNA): TGTGCCAGTCAAGGGACAGGGATGGTTTTT.

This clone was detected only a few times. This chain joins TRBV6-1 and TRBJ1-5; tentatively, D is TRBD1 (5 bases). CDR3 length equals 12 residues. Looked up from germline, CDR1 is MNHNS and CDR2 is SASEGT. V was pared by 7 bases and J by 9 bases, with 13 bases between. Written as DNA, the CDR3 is TGTGCCAGCAATAGGGGTAGGCCGCCCCAGCATTTT. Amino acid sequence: CASNRGRPPQHF.

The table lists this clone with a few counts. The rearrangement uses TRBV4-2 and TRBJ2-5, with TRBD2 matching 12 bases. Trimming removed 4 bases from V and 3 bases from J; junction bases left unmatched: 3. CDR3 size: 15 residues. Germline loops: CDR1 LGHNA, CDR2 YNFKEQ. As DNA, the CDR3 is TGTGCCAGCAGCCCTCTAGCGGGGGGGGAAGAGACCCAGTACTTC. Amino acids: CASSPLAGGEETQYF.

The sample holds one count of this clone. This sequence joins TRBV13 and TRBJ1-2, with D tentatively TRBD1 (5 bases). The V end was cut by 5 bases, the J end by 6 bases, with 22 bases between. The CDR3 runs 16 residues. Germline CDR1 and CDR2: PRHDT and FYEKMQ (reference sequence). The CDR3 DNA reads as TGTGCCAGCAGCCGTCGTGCCCGGGGGTCCCCCGATGGCTACACCTTC. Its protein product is CASSRRARGSPDGYTF.

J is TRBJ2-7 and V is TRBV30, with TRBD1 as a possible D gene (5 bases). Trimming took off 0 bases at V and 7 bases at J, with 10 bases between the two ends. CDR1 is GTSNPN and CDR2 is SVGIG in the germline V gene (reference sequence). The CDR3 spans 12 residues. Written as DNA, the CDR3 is TGTGCCTGGAGTGTAATCGGACAAGAGCAGTACTTC. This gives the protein CAWSVIGQEQYF.

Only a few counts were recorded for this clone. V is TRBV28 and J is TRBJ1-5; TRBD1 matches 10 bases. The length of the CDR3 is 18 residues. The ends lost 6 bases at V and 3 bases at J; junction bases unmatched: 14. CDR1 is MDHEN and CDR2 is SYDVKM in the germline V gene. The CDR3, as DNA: TGTGCCAGCAGCTCACCCTCGCCGACAGGGGGCAACAATCAGCCCCAGCATTTT. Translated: CASSSPSPTGGNNQPQHF. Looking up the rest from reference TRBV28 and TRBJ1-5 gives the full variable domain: DVKVTQSSRYLVKRTGEKVFLECVQDMDHENMFWYRQDPGLGLRLIYFSYDVKMKEKGDIPEGYSVSREKKERFSLILESASTNQTSMYLCASSSPSPTGGNNQPQHFGDGTRLSIL.

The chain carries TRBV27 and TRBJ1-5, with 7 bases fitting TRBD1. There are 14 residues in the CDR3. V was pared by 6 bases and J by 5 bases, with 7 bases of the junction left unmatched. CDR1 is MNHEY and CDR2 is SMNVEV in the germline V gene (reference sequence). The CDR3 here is CASRPGQSHQPQHF. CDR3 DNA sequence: TGTGCCAGCAGGCCGGGACAGTCACATCAGCCCCAGCATTTT.

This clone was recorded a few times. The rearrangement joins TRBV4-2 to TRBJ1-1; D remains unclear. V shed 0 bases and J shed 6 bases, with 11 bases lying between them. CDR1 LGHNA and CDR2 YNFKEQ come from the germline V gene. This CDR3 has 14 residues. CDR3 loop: CASSQDDGGSEAFF. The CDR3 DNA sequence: TGTGCCAGCAGCCAAGATGACGGAGGCTCTGAAGCTTTCTTT.

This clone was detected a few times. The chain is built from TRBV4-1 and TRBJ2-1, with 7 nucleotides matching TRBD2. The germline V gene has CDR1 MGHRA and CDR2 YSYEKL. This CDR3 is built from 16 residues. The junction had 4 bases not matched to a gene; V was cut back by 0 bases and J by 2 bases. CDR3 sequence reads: CASSQDPLAPYNEQFF. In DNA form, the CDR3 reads TGCGCCAGCAGCCAAGATCCACTAGCGCCCTACAATGAGCAGTTCTTC.

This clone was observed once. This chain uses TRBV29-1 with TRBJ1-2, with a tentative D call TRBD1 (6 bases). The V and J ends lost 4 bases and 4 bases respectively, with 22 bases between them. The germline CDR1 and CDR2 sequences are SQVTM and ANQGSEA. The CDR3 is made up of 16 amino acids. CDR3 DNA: TGCAGCGTTGTGGGGGAAGGAGCAGGGGAAAGCTATGGCTACACCTTC. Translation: CSVVGEGAGESYGYTF.

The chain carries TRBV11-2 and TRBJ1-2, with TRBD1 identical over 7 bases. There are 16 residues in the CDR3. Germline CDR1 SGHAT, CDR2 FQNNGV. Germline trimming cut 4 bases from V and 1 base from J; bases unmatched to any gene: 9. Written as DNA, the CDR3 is TGTGCCAGCAGCTCGTATGACAGGGTACTTAACTATGGCTACACCTTC. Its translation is CASSSYDRVLNYGYTF. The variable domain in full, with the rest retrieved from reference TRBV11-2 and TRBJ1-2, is EAGVAQSPRYKIIEKRQSVAFWCNPISGHATLYWYQQILGQGPKLLIQFQNNGVVDDSQLPKDRFSAERLKGVDSTLKIQPAKLEDSAVYLCASSSYDRVLNYGYTFGSGTRLTVV.

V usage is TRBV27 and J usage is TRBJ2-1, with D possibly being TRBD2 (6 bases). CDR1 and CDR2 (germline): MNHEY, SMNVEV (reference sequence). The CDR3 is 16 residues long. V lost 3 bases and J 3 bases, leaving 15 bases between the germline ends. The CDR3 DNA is TGTGCCAGCAGTTTCTCAATAGCGGAAAACTACAATGAGCAGTTCTTC. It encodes CASSFSIAENYNEQFF.

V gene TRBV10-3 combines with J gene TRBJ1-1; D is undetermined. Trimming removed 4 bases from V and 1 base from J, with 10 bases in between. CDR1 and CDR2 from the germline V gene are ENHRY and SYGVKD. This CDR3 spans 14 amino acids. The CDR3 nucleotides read TGTGCCATCAGTGGGACCTCAGAGAACACTGAAGCTTTCTTT. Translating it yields CAISGTSENTEAFF.

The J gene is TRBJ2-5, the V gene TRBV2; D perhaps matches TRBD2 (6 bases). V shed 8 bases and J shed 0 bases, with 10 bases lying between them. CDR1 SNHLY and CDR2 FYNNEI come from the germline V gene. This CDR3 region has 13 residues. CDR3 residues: CASWREYQETQYF. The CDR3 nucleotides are TGTGCCAGCTGGAGGGAGTACCAAGAGACCCAGTACTTC.

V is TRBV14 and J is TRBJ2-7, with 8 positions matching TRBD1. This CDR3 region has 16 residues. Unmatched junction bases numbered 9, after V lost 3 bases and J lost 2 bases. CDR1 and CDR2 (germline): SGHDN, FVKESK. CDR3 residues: CASSHRQGPEAYEQYF. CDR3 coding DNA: TGTGCCAGCAGCCACCGACAGGGGCCCGAAGCCTACGAGCAGTACTTC.

The CDR3 DNA is TGCGCCAGCAGGGACAGGGGAAACACCATATATTTT. Protein sequence: CASRDRGNTIYF. The chain has TRBV4-1 and TRBJ1-3; 7 bases are shared with TRBD1. CDR3 length: 12 residues. CDR1 MGHRA and CDR2 YSYEKL come from the germline V gene. J gave up 4 bases and V 6 bases, and 0 bases lay outside the gene matches.

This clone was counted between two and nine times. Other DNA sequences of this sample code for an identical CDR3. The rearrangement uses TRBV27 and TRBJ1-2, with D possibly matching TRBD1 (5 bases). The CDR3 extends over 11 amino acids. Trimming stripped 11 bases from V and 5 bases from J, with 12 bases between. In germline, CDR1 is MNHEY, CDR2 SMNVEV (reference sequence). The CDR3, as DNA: TGTGCCTCGCGTCAGGGTTATGGCTACACCTTC. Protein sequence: CASRQGYGYTF.

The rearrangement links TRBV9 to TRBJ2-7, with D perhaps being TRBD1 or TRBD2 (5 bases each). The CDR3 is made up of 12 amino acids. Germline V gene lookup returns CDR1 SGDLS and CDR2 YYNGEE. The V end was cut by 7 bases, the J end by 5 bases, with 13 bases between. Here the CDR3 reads CASRGTGNEQYF. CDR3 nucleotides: TGTGCCAGCCGGGGCACTGGGAACGAGCAGTACTTC. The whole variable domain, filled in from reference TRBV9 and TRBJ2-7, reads DSGVTQTPKHLITATGQRVTLRCSPRSGDLSVYWYQQSLDQGLQFLIQYYNGEERAKGNILERFSAQQFPDLHSELNLSSLELGDSALYFCASRGTGNEQYFGPGTRLTVT.